These T cell receptor beta chains were read from a single sample in a study of identical twins. TCRdb fed the 5' RACE reads into MiXCR, producing one record per CDR3 protein. The table includes about 570,000 distinct CDR3 sequences, approximately 10% detected once. The data also belong to a second study, concerning yellow fever vaccine responses in identical twins.

Sequencing used PBMCs. These receptors came from a woman aged 18 to 35 in good health. The CDR3 runs from the conserved cysteine through the conserved F or W. A D gene is named only where the DNA matches it firmly. Not all rows give a size; the values are once, few, many and, for expanded clones, a class.

J gene,clone size,D gene,V gene,CDR3 DNA,CDR3 protein
TRBJ2-7,few,TRBD2,TRBV6-2/TRBV6-3,TGTGCCAGCAGTTACTCGAGAGCCCTAGCGGGACCCCACGAGCAGTACTTC,CASSYSRALAGPHEQYF
TRBJ2-7,few,NA,TRBV2,TGTGCCAGCAGTGAGACAGAGAGCTCCTACGAGCAGTACTTC,CASSETESSYEQYF
TRBJ2-3,few,NA,TRBV11-2,TGTGCCAGCAGCCCCCGGCGGTTTCCAGATACGCAGTATTTT,CASSPRRFPDTQYF
TRBJ2-1,many,TRBD1,TRBV29-1,TGCAGCGTTCAGGACAGGGGGCGCCTCGGATCCTACAATGAGCAGTTCTTC,CSVQDRGRLGSYNEQFF
TRBJ2-2,few,TRBD1,TRBV12-3/TRBV12-4,TGTGCCAGCAGCCCCACTGACAGGGTAACCACCGGGGAGCTGTTTTTT,CASSPTDRVTTGELFF
TRBJ2-2,NA,NA,TRBV7-9,TGTGCCAGCAGCTTACCAGGGTCCACCGGGGAGCTGTTTTTT,CASSLPGSTGELFF
TRBJ1-6,many,TRBD1,TRBV12-3/TRBV12-4,TGTGCCAGCAGTTTTGGAATGGGACAGGGGCATTCACCCCTCCACTTT,CASSFGMGQGHSPLHF
TRBJ1-1,many,NA,TRBV7-2,TGTGCCAGCAGCTTATCGCTATCGGGCACTGAAGCTTTCTTT,CASSLSLSGTEAFF
TRBJ2-3,few,TRBD2,TRBV4-3,TGCGCCAGCAGCCAAGAGTATAGCGGGATGGTGGGGACAGATACGCAGTATTTT,CASSQEYSGMVGTDTQYF
TRBJ2-5,few,NA,TRBV3-1,TGTGCCAGCAGCCAAGAGGGGGCTGGTGAGACCCAGTACTTC,CASSQEGAGETQYF
TRBJ1-5,NA,TRBD1,TRBV20-1,TGCAGTGCTAGAGAGGGGGTGAACAGGGGTAGCAATCAGCCCCAGCATTTT,CSAREGVNRGSNQPQHF
TRBJ2-5,NA,NA,TRBV7-3,TGTGCCAGCAGTTCTCAAACGGGAGAGACCCAGAACTTC,CASSSQTGETQNF
TRBJ2-5,few,TRBD1,TRBV12-3/TRBV12-4,TGTGCCAGCAGGACTGGGACAGGCATTTACTCTGCCCAGTACTTC,CASRTGTGIYSAQYF
TRBJ2-7,NA,NA,TRBV12-3/TRBV12-4,TGTGCCAGCAGTTTGTGGGTATGGGTCGAGCAGTACTTC,CASSLWVWVEQYF
TRBJ2-5,few,NA,TRBV12-1,TGTGCCAGCAGCTTCCCCCCCGGGACAGGGTCAAAGTGGGAGACCCAGTACTTC,CASSFPPGTGSKWETQYF
TRBJ1-1,NA,NA,TRBV11-2,TGTGCCAGCAGCTTAGTTAATGAAGCTTTCTTT,CASSLVNEAFF
TRBJ1-5,few,NA,TRBV12-3/TRBV12-4,TGTGCCAGCAGTAGGTTTAGGTTGCCCCAGCATTTT,CASSRFRLPQHF
TRBJ2-3,few,NA,TRBV4-1,TGCGCCAGCAGCCAACAACAGGGTGATACGCAGTATTTT,CASSQQQGDTQYF
TRBJ2-1,few,NA,TRBV7-2,TGTGCCAGCAGCTTCGATTTGGGGGTTACTTACAATGAGCAGTTCTTC,CASSFDLGVTYNEQFF
TRBJ2-7,NA,TRBD1,TRBV15,TGTGCCACCAGCAGTCCGACAGACAGGGGCTACGAGCAGTACTTC,CATSSPTDRGYEQYF
TRBJ2-1,few,TRBD2,TRBV3-1,TGTGCCAGCAGCCAAAATCCCCCGGGACTAGCATCCTACAATGAGCAGTTCTTC,CASSQNPPGLASYNEQFF
TRBJ2-7,NA,NA,TRBV7-2,TGTGCCAGCAGCTACCATGGCACTCAATACGAGCAGTACTTC,CASSYHGTQYEQYF
TRBJ2-1,few,NA,TRBV20-1,TGCAGTGCCGCACATCGAAGGGTCACAGATGAGCAGTTCTTC,CSAAHRRVTDEQFF
TRBJ2-2,few,TRBD2,TRBV11-2,TGTGCCAGCAGCTTATCTCTAGCGGGGAACACCGGGGAGCTGTTTTTT,CASSLSLAGNTGELFF
TRBJ2-5,many,NA,TRBV3-1,TGTGCCAGCAGTCTCGCCCGAGCCCAAGAGACCCAGTACTTC,CASSLARAQETQYF
TRBJ2-5,NA,NA,TRBV28,TGTGCCAGCAGGTCGCTGGGAGGAGAGACCCAGTACTTC,CASRSLGGETQYF
TRBJ2-1,NA,TRBD2,TRBV27,TGTGCCAGCAGTTTATCGGGACTAGCGGGCCTCAGACTCACTTACAATGAGCAGTTCTTC,CASSLSGLAGLRLTYNEQFF
TRBJ2-3,few,NA,TRBV20-1,TGCAGTGCTAGAGACAGGGGTATGGATACGCAGTATTTT,CSARDRGMDTQYF
TRBJ2-3,NA,NA,TRBV6-5,TGTGCCAGCAGTTACACCGGGGCTCAGTCTCTCACAGATACGCAGTATTTT,CASSYTGAQSLTDTQYF
TRBJ2-1,many,NA,TRBV30,TGTGCCTGGACTTCCTACAATGAGCAGTTCTTC,CAWTSYNEQFF
TRBJ2-3,NA,TRBD2,TRBV6-2/TRBV6-3,TGTGTCAGCAGCAGTCCACTAGCGGGAGGAGGAGATACGCAGTATTTT,CVSSSPLAGGGDTQYF
TRBJ2-7,many,TRBD2,TRBV7-9,TGTGCCAGCAGCCAGAGCCTAGCGGGGGGTTACGAGCAGTACTTC,CASSQSLAGGYEQYF